Below are 27 T cell receptor beta chains sequenced from a single sample in a study of early T cells in non-severe SARS-CoV-2 infection. In TCRdb, the 5' RACE reads were re-called with MiXCR into one record per CDR3 protein. The table shows 45,000 to 70,000 distinct CDR3 sequences, with roughly 6.8% occurring only once. The sample taken for sequencing was whole blood. The receptors here all came from an adult who was a healthcare worker with PCR-confirmed SARS-CoV-2 infection or an uninfected control (not recorded which).

This clonotype was seen only a few times. The V call is TRBV5-1, the J call TRBJ2-1, with D unclear. The CDR3 is 13 amino acids. Germline CDR1 reads SGHRS; CDR2 reads YFSETQ. The germline V and J ends were trimmed by 0 bases and 5 bases, with 6 bases remaining between them. The CDR3 DNA reads TGCGCCAGCAGCTTGGATGTTAACAATGAGCAGTTCTTC. It specifies CASSLDVNNEQFF.

This clonotype was picked up a small number of times. CDR3 sequence: CASSQGTGGVAYNSPLHF. CDR3 nucleotides: TGTGCCAGCAGCCAAGGGACAGGGGGCGTCGCCTATAATTCACCCCTCCACTTT. V usage is TRBV14 and J usage is TRBJ1-6, with 11 bases aligning to TRBD1. Germline assignment: CDR1 SGHDN and CDR2 FVKESK. V lost 1 base to trimming and J lost 2 bases; unmatched junction nucleotides: 4. The CDR3 totals 18 residues.

This chain connects TRBV7-9 to TRBJ2-6, with TRBD1 matching 12 bases. There are 20 residues in the CDR3. J lost 2 bases, V lost 5 bases, and 13 bases had no gene match. The germline V gene has CDR1 SEHNR and CDR2 FQNEAQ (reference sequence). CDR3 coding DNA: TGTGCCAGCAGCCCAGGGACAGGGGGCCATTCTAGGGCTGGGGCCAACGTCCTGACTTTC. Translation gives CASSPGTGGHSRAGANVLTF.

In its sample, this clonotype was seen a few times. V and J are TRBV11-3 and TRBJ2-5, with 7 nucleotides matching TRBD1. The CDR3 has 14 residues. V dropped 5 bases and J dropped 4; count of bases not matched to a gene: 7. Germline V gene lookup returns CDR1 SGHNT and CDR2 YENEEA. This chain's CDR3 is CASSLSGGRETQYF. CDR3 nucleotides: TGTGCCAGCAGCCTTTCAGGGGGAAGAGAGACCCAGTACTTC.

This clonotype was recorded many times. This chain links TRBV6-2 or TRBV6-3 with TRBJ1-1; 7 positions agree with TRBD1. Germline V gene sequence: CDR1 MNHEY, CDR2 SVGEGT. The CDR3 loop spans 14 amino acids. The V gene end was trimmed by 7 bases and the J gene end by 1 base; junction bases not matched to a gene: 6. The CDR3 reads CASNPGQPNTEAFF. CDR3 sequence (DNA): TGTGCCAGCAACCCGGGACAGCCGAACACTGAAGCTTTCTTT.

The V and J genes are TRBV29-1 and TRBJ2-3; D might be TRBD1 or TRBD2, each matching 8 bases. V lost 7 bases and J lost 8, with 22 bases in between. The CDR3 length is 14 residues. Germline V gene data show CDR1 as SQVTM and CDR2 as ANQGSEA. CDR3 DNA: TGCAGCGCCGGCGGGGGGCAGGGGGCCGGTACGCAGTATTTT. This gives the protein CSAGGGQGAGTQYF.

This rearrangement joins TRBV5-6 to TRBJ2-5, with 10 nucleotides matching TRBD1. Germline CDR1 is SGHDT and CDR2 is YYEEEE. CDR3 length equals 15 residues. After removal of 4 bases from V and 3 bases from J, the junction contained 6 bases not matched to a gene. In DNA form, the CDR3 reads TGTGCCAGCAGCCCTCTTGGGACAGGGGAAGAGACCCAGTACTTC. Encoded protein: CASSPLGTGEETQYF.

The table lists this clonotype with many counts. V usage is TRBV6-1 and J usage is TRBJ2-1; the D is unclear. The CDR3 consists of 13 residues. Looked up from germline, CDR1 is MNHNS and CDR2 is SASEGT. V lost 3 bases, J lost 6 bases, and 9 bases lay in between. CDR3 nucleotides: TGTGCCAGCAGTGAGACTGACACCAATGAGCAGTTCTTC. This sequence encodes CASSETDTNEQFF.

This clonotype has ten or more counts. The rearrangement uses TRBV20-1 and TRBJ1-5, with TRBD1 as a possible D gene (5 bases). This CDR3 contains 14 residues. Germline V gene sequence: CDR1 DFQATT, CDR2 SNEGSKA (reference sequence). The V and J ends lost 6 bases and 5 bases respectively, with 17 bases between them. The CDR3 nucleotides read TGCAGTGCAGCCGGGGCGGGGGATCATCAGCCCCAGCATTTT. Its translation is CSAAGAGDHQPQHF.

This clonotype showed up many times. V usage is TRBV20-1 and J usage is TRBJ2-1; no reliable D call. Germline assignment: CDR1 DFQATT and CDR2 SNEGSKA (reference sequence). With 0 bases removed from V and 2 bases from J, the gap between germline ends came to 14 bases. The CDR3 has 16 amino acids. The CDR3 protein is CSARDGIAATYNEQFF. The DNA for the CDR3 is TGCAGTGCTAGAGATGGGATAGCTGCCACCTACAATGAGCAGTTCTTC.

This clonotype was detected ten times or more. The chain uses TRBV29-1 and TRBJ2-7; 7 bases are shared with TRBD1. The J segment lost 2 bases and the V segment lost 7 bases, leaving 8 bases of the junction unmatched. From germline, CDR1 is SQVTM and CDR2 ANQGSEA. The CDR3 is made up of 13 amino acids. The CDR3 loop is CSATGLNTYEQYF. Written as DNA, the CDR3 is TGCAGCGCGACAGGGCTAAATACCTACGAGCAGTACTTC.

This chain uses TRBV7-2 with TRBJ1-2; no clear D gene. V lost 5 bases, J lost 5 bases, and 15 bases lay in between. This CDR3 is 14 amino acids long. Germline CDR1 and CDR2: SGHTA and FQGNSA. The CDR3 protein is CASSPPRGEYGYTF. The DNA for the CDR3 is TGTGCCAGCAGCCCCCCCCGTGGAGAGTATGGCTACACCTTC.

This chain links TRBV20-1 with TRBJ1-1; weak D call: TRBD1 (5 bases). V was shortened by 7 bases and J by 12 bases, with 18 bases between the two germline ends. The V gene's germline CDR1 is DFQATT and CDR2 SNEGSKA (reference sequence). The CDR3 consists of 11 residues. CDR3 residues: CSGGRALPPFF. CDR3 in DNA: TGCAGTGGGGGGAGGGCCCTACCCCCTTTCTTT.

In its sample, this clonotype was seen a few times. The chain uses TRBV7-6 and TRBJ2-2; 9 bases are a match to TRBD2. Trimming removed 3 bases from V and 5 bases from J; junction bases left unmatched: 4. CDR3 length: 15 residues. Germline V gene sequence: CDR1 SGHVS, CDR2 FNYEAQ. CDR3 in amino acids: CASSLAGGPTGELFF. The CDR3 region has the DNA TGTGCCAGCAGCTTGGCGGGGGGGCCAACCGGGGAGCTGTTTTTT.

This clonotype was observed many times. The rearrangement uses TRBV20-1 and TRBJ1-2; D not certain. Trimming removed 5 bases at V and 5 bases at J, with 15 bases between. The CDR3 has 13 amino acids. Per the germline V gene, CDR1 is DFQATT and CDR2 is SNEGSKA (reference sequence). CDR3 DNA sequence: TGCAGTGCTCGATCGGACGGTCCGTATGGCTACACCTTC. Translated, it gives CSARSDGPYGYTF.

In its sample, this clonotype was seen many times. This sequence joins TRBV29-1 and TRBJ2-5, with 11 bases that match TRBD2. Germline V CDR1 and CDR2: SQVTM, ANQGSEA. Trimming cost V 6 bases and J 3 bases; bases outside gene matches: 6. The CDR3 length is 14 residues. This CDR3 is CSVTRLAGKETQYF. CDR3 in DNA: TGCAGCGTAACCAGACTAGCGGGGAAAGAGACCCAGTACTTC.

V usage is TRBV18 and J usage is TRBJ2-2, with 9 bases that match TRBD1. The CDR3 spans 15 residues. CDR1 KGHSH and CDR2 LQKENI come from the germline V gene. V was pared by 3 bases and J by 3 bases, with 2 bases of the junction left unmatched. Here the CDR3 reads CASSPGTGHTGELFF. For the CDR3, the DNA is TGTGCCAGCTCACCGGGGACAGGGCACACCGGGGAGCTGTTTTTT.

This clonotype was counted many times. This chain uses TRBV7-9 with TRBJ2-4, with D possibly matching TRBD1 (5 bases). The V and J ends lost 5 bases and 2 bases respectively, with 19 bases between them. There are 17 residues in the CDR3. The germline V gene has CDR1 SEHNR and CDR2 FQNEAQ (reference sequence). The CDR3 DNA is TGTGCCAGCAGCCCCGGTCAAGGGGCGGTCTCCAAAAACATTCAGTACTTC. This sequence encodes CASSPGQGAVSKNIQYF.

This clonotype showed up many times. V and J are TRBV11-2 and TRBJ2-2; 7 bases align to TRBD2. The V gene's germline CDR1 is SGHAT and CDR2 FQNNGV. The junction had 10 bases not matched to a gene; V was cut back by 8 bases and J by 4 bases. This CDR3 has 15 amino acids. CDR3: CASHQGLEPTGELFF. The CDR3 nucleotides read TGTGCCAGCCACCAAGGACTAGAGCCCACCGGGGAGCTGTTTTTT.

This clonotype was seen a handful of times. J is TRBJ2-2 and V is TRBV10-2; D is perhaps TRBD2 (7 bases). The CDR3 contains 14 residues. Germline V gives CDR1 WSHSY, CDR2 SAAADI. V lost 8 bases to trimming and J lost 4 bases, with 14 bases between them. The DNA for the CDR3 is TGCGCCAGCGTGGGGGGGCAGAGCACCGGGGAGCTGTTTTTT. Translated: CASVGGQSTGELFF.

The chain couples TRBV7-8 to TRBJ2-7, with TRBD2 matching over 11 bases. V shed 5 bases and J 2 bases; nucleotides not matched to a gene: 14. CDR1 and CDR2 from the germline V gene are SGHVS and FQNEAQ. This CDR3 is built from 18 residues. The CDR3 loop is CASSPGTSGAEYTYEQYF. CDR3 nucleotides: TGTGCCAGCAGCCCGGGGACTAGCGGCGCCGAATACACCTACGAGCAGTACTTC.

The sample holds many counts of this clonotype. V gene TRBV11-3 combines with J gene TRBJ2-7; possible D gene TRBD1, 6 bases. This CDR3 spans 16 amino acids. The V end lost 1 base, the J end lost 5 bases, and 18 bases lay between the germline ends. CDR1 and CDR2 (germline): SGHNT, YENEEA. The CDR3 is CASSLVPPRQDNEQYF. The CDR3 DNA is TGTGCCAGCAGCTTAGTCCCCCCGCGACAGGACAACGAGCAGTACTTC.

The sample holds many counts of this clonotype. The chain has TRBV5-1 and TRBJ1-5; 8 positions agree with TRBD1. After removal of 4 bases from V and 5 bases from J, the junction contained 5 bases not matched to a gene. There are 14 residues in the CDR3. CDR1 SGHRS and CDR2 YFSETQ come from the germline V gene. CDR3 in DNA: TGCGCCAGCAGCATCGGACAGGGAGATCAGCCCCAGCATTTT. Protein: CASSIGQGDQPQHF.

This clonotype was seen a few times. V gene TRBV10-3 combines with J gene TRBJ2-1; 7 bases are shared with TRBD1. Looked up from germline, CDR1 is ENHRY and CDR2 is SYGVKD. The CDR3 runs to 16 residues. With V trimmed by 0 bases and J by 0 bases, 2 bases remained unmatched. CDR3 in amino acids: CAISESTGVSYNEQFF. The CDR3 DNA follows: TGTGCCATCAGTGAGTCAACAGGGGTCTCCTACAATGAGCAGTTCTTC.

This clonotype has just a few counts. The chain couples TRBV27 to TRBJ2-7; the match to TRBD2 covers 9 bases. Trimming cost V 2 bases and J 4 bases; bases outside gene matches: 3. Germline CDR1 reads MNHEY; CDR2 reads SMNVEV (reference sequence). The CDR3 runs 14 residues. The CDR3 region is CASSLVAGEYEQYF. The CDR3 bases are TGTGCCAGCAGTTTAGTAGCGGGGGAATACGAGCAGTACTTC.

Note on this clonotype: One base away lies a much larger clone, so this may be a sequencing read error. The V call is TRBV14, the J call TRBJ2-7; 8 bases are a match to TRBD2. The germline V gene encodes CDR1 SGHDN and CDR2 FVKESK. This CDR3 region has 15 residues. The chain's CDR3 is CASCQVAGSSYEQYF. For the CDR3, the DNA is TGTGCCAGCTGCCAAGTAGCGGGGAGCTCCTACGAGCAGTACTTC.

This clonotype was seen at least ten times. V usage is TRBV21-1 and J usage is TRBJ2-5; the tabulated D call, TRBD1, remains unverified against the DNA. TRBV21-1 is annotated as a pseudogene. The CDR3 is 14 amino acids. CDR3 sequence reads: CASSSSRGKETQYF. The DNA of the CDR3 is TGTGCCAGCAGCAGTAGCAGGGGGAAAGAGACCCAGTACTTC.